The table lists the clone carrying this TCR beta chain with many counts. Every sample gave at least 6 micrograms of total RNA when it was extracted. The second PCR ran roughly 6 to 11 cycles with a sample-barcoded 5' primer and J-beta primers. Tags on each cDNA molecule came from a template-switch adaptor with 12 random nucleotides. Each CDR3 protein is one row after TCRdb ran MiXCR on the 5' RACE reads. This table has 750,000 to 1,000,000 distinct CDR3 sequences, 25% to 35% appearing once. The CDR3 spans 13 residues. The germline CDR1 and CDR2 sequences are DFQATT and SNEGSKA (reference sequence). V lost 3 bases to trimming and J lost 0 bases, with 6 bases between them. This specimen belongs to a study of blood T cells in healthy people across ages. This same sample was also taken into another study, of T cells of mothers and their children. That report notes: Over 9 million TCR beta CDR3 reads were obtained from each mother, and several million from each child. Among related mother-child pairs, overlap was slightly higher than in unrelated pairs, though not significantly.

The specimen sequenced was blood. This chain joins TRBV20-1 and TRBJ2-4; D unresolved. The receptor was derived from a woman aged 40 to 49 in good health. The CDR3 DNA reads TGCAGTGCTAGTAACCTAGCCAAAAACATTCAGTACTTC. It yields the protein CSASNLAKNIQYF.